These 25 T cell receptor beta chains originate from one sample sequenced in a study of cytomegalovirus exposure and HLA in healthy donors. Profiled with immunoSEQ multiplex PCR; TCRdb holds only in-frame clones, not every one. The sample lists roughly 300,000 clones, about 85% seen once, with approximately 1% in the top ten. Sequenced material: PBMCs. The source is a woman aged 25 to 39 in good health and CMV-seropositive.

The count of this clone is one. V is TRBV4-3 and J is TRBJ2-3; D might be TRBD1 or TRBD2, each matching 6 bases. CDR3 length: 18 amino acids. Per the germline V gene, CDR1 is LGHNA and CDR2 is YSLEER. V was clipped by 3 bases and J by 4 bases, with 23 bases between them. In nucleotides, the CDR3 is TGCGCCAGCAGCCAGTCCGTCGTAGGGGGGCGGGTTGCAGATACGCAGTATTTT. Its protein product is CASSQSVVGGRVADTQYF.

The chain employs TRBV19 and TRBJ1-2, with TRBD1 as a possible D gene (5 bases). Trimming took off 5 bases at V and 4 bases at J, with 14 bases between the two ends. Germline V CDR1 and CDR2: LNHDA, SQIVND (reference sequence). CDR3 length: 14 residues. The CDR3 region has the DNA TGTGCCAGTAGTTCCCCTCGCACAGGCTATGGCTACACCTTC. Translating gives CASSSPRTGYGYTF.

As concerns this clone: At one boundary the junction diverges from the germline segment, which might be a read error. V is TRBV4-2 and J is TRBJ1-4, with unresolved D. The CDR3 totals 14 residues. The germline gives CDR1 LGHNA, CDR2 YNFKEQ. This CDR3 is CASSQEGLEETLFF. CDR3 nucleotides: TGTGCCAGCAGCCAAGAGGGGTTGGAGGAAACACTGTTTTTT.

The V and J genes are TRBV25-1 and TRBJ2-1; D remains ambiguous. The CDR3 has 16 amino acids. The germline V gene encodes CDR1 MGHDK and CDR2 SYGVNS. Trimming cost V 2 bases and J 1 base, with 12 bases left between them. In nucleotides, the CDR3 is TGTGCCAGCAGTGAAAGTAGAGGATTATCCTACAATGAGCAGTTCTTC. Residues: CASSESRGLSYNEQFF.

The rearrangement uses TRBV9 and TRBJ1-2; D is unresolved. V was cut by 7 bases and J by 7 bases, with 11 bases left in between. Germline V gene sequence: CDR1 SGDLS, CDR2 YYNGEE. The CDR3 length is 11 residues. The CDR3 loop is CASRQAFGYTF. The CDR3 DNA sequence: TGTGCCAGCCGGCAGGCCTTTGGCTACACCTTC.

As DNA, the CDR3 is TGTGCCAGCAGTGAATGGGGGGAGGGGAGCACAGATACGCAGTATTTT. Its translation is CASSEWGEGSTDTQYF. This chain links TRBV6-1 with TRBJ2-3; TRBD2 agrees at 7 bases. Losses at the gene ends were 2 bases for V and 0 bases for J; bases not matched to a gene: 5. Per germline, CDR1 MNHNS and CDR2 SASEGT. CDR3 length: 16 amino acids.

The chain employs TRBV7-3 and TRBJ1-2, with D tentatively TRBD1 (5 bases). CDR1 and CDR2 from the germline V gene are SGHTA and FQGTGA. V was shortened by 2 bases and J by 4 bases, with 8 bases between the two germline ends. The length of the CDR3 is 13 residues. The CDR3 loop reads CASSLDSTYGYTF. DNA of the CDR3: TGTGCCAGCAGCTTAGACAGTACCTATGGCTACACCTTC.

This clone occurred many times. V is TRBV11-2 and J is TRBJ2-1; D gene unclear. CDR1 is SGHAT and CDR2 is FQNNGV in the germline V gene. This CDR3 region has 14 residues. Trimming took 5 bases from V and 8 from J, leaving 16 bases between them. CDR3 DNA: TGTGCCAGCAGCATAGCCCACGGTGCGTATGAGCAGTTCTTC. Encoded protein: CASSIAHGAYEQFF.

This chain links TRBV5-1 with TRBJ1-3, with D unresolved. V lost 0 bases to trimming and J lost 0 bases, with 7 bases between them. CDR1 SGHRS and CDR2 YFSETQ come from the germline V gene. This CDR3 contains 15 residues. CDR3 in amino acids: CASSLAAGSGNTIYF. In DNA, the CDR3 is TGCGCCAGCAGCTTGGCCGCGGGCTCTGGAAACACCATATATTTT.

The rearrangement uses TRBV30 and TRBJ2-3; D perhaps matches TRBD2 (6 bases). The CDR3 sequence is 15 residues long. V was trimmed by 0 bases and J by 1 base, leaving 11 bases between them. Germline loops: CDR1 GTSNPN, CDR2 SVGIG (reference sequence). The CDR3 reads CAWSVPSGRTDTQYF. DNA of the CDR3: TGTGCCTGGAGTGTACCCAGCGGGCGCACAGATACGCAGTATTTT.

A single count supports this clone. The chain's CDR3 is CASSFAQGARPQHF. The CDR3 coding sequence is TGTGCCAGCAGTTTTGCACAGGGGGCGAGGCCCCAGCATTTT. This sequence joins TRBV27 and TRBJ1-5; 9 positions match TRBD1. CDR1 is MNHEY, CDR2 SMNVEV, per germline (reference sequence). J lost 9 bases, V lost 3 bases, and 6 bases had no gene match. This CDR3 region has 14 residues.

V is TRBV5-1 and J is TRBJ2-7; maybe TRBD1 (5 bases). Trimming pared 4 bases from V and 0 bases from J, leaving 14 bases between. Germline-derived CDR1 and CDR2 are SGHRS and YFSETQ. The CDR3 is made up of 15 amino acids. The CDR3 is CASSTGHTSSYEQYF. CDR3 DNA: TGCGCCAGCAGCACCGGACACACGAGCTCCTACGAGCAGTACTTC. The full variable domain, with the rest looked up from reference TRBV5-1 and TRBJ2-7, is KAGVTQTPRYLIKTRGQQVTLSCSPISGHRSVSWYQQTPGQGLQFLFEYFSETQRNKGNFPGRFSGRQFSNSRSEMNVSTLELGDSALYLCASSTGHTSSYEQYFGPGTRLTVT.

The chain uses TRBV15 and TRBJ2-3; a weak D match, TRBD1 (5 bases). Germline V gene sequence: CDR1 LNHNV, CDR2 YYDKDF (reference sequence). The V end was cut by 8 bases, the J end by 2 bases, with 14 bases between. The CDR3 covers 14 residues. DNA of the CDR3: TGTGCCACCCAGGGCAGCCATCACACAGATACGCAGTATTTT. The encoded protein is CATQGSHHTDTQYF.

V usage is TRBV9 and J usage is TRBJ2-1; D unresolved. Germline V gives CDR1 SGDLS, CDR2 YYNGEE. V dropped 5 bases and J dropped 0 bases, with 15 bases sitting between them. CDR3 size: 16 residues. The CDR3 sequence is CASSSGPSSSYNEQFF. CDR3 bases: TGTGCCAGCAGTTCCGGACCGTCTAGCTCCTACAATGAGCAGTTCTTC. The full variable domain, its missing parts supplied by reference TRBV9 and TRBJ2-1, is DSGVTQTPKHLITATGQRVTLRCSPRSGDLSVYWYQQSLDQGLQFLIQYYNGEERAKGNILERFSAQQFPDLHSELNLSSLELGDSALYFCASSSGPSSSYNEQFFGPGTRLTVL.

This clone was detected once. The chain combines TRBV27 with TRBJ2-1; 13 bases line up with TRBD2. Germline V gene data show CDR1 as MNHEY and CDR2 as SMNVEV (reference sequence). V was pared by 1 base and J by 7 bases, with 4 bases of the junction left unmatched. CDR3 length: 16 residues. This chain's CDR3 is CASSLWGLAGWNEQFF. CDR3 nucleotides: TGTGCCAGCAGTTTATGGGGACTAGCGGGATGGAATGAGCAGTTCTTC.

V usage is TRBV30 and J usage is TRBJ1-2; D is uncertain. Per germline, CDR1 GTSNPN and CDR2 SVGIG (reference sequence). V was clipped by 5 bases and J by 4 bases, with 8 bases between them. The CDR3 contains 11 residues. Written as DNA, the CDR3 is TGTGCCTGGCACCAGGCCTATGGCTACACCTTC. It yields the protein CAWHQAYGYTF. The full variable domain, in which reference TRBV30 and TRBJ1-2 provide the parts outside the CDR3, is SQTIHQWPATLVQPVGSPLSLECTVEGTSNPNLYWYRQAAGRGLQLLFYSVGIGQISSEVPQNLSASRPQDRQFILSSKKLLLSDSGFYLCAWHQAYGYTFGSGTRLTVV.

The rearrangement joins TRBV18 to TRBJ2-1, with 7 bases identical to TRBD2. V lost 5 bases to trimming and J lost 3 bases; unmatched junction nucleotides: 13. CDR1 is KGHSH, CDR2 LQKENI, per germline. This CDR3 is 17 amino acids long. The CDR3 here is CASSALPPGGDYNEQFF. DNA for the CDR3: TGTGCCAGCTCAGCCCTTCCCCCGGGAGGCGACTACAATGAGCAGTTCTTC.

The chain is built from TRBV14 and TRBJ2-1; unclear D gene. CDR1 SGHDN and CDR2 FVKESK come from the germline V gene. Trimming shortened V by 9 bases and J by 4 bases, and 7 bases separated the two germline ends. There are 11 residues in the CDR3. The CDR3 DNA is TGTGCCAGTTCAAGTTACAATGAGCAGTTCTTC. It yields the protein CASSSYNEQFF.

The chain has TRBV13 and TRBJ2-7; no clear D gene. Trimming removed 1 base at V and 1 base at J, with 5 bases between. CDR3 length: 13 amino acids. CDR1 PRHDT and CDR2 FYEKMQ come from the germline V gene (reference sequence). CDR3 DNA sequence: TGTGCCAGCAGCTTAGATGGTTCCTACGAGCAGTACTTC. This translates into CASSLDGSYEQYF.

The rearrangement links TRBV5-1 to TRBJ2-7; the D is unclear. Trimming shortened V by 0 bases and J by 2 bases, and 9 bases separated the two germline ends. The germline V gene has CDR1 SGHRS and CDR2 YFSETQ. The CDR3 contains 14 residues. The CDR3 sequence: CASSLGPRAYEQYF. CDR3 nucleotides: TGCGCCAGCAGCTTGGGGCCTAGGGCCTACGAGCAGTACTTC.

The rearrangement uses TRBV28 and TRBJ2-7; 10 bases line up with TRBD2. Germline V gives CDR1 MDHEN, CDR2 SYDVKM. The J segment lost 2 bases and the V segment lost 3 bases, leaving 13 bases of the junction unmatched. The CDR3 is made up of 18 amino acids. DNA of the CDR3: TGTGCCAGCAGTTTGAGTACTAGCGGGGTTCCATGGACCTACGAGCAGTACTTC. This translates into CASSLSTSGVPWTYEQYF.

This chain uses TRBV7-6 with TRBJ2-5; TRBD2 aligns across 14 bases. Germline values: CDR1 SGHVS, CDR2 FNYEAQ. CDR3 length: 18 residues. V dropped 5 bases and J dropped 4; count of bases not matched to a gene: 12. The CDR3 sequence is CASSQILTSGGARETQYF. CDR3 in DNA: TGTGCCAGCAGCCAAATATTGACTAGCGGGGGGGCGCGAGAGACCCAGTACTTC.

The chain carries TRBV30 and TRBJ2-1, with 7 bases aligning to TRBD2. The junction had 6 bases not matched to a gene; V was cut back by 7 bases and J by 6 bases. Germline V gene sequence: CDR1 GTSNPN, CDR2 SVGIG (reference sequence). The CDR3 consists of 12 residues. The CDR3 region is CALLGLGNEQFF. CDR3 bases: TGTGCCTTACTCGGACTAGGCAATGAGCAGTTCTTC.

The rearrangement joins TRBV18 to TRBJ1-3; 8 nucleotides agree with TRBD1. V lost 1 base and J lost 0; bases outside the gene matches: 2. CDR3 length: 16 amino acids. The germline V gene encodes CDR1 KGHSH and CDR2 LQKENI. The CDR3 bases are TGTGCCAGCTCACCACGACAGGGGAGCTCTGGAAACACCATATATTTT. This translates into CASSPRQGSSGNTIYF. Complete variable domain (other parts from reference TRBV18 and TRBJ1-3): NAGVMQNPRHLVRRRGQEARLRCSPMKGHSHVYWYRQLPEEGLKFMVYLQKENIIDESGMPKERFSAEFPKEGPSILRIQQVVRGDSAAYFCASSPRQGSSGNTIYFGEGSWLTVV.

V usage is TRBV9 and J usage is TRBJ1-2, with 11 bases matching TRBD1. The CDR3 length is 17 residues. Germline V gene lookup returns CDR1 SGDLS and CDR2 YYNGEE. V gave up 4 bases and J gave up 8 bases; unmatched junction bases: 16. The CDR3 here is CASSTGQGARGVEGYTF. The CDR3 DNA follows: TGTGCCAGCAGCACCGGACAGGGGGCGCGCGGGGTTGAGGGCTACACCTTC.